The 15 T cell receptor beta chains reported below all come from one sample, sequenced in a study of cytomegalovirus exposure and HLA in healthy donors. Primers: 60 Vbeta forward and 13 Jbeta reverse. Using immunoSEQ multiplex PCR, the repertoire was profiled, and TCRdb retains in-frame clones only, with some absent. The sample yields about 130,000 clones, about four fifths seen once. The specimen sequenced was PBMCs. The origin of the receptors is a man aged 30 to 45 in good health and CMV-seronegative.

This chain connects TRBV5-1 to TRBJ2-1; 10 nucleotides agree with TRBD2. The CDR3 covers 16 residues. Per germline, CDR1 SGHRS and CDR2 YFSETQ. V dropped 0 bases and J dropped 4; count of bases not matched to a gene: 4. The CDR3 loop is CASSLAGSGGYNEQFF. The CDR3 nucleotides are TGCGCCAGCAGCTTGGCGGGTAGCGGGGGGTACAATGAGCAGTTCTTC.

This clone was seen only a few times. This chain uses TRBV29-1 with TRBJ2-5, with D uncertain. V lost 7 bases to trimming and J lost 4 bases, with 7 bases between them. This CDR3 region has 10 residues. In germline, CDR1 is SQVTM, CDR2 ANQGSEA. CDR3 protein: CSANRETQYF. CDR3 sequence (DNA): TGCAGCGCTAATAGAGAGACCCAGTACTTC.

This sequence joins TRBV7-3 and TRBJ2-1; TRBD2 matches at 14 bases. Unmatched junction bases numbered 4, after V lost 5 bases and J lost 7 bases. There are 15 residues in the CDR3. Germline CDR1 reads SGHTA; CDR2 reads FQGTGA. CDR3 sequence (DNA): TGTGCCAGCAGCAGACTAGCGGGAGGGGGAAATGAGCAGTTCTTC. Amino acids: CASSRLAGGGNEQFF.

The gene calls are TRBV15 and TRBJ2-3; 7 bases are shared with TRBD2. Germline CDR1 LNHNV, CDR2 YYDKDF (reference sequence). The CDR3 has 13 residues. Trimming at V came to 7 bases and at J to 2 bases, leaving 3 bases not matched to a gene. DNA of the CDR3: TGTGCCACCAAAGCGGGGACCACAGATACGCAGTATTTT. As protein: CATKAGTTDTQYF.

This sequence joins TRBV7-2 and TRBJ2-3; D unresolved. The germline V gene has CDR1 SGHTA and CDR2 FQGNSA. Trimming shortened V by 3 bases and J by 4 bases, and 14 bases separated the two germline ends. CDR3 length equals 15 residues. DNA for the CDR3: TGTGCCAGCAGCTTCGGTGAATATGGTGCAGATACGCAGTATTTT. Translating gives CASSFGEYGADTQYF.

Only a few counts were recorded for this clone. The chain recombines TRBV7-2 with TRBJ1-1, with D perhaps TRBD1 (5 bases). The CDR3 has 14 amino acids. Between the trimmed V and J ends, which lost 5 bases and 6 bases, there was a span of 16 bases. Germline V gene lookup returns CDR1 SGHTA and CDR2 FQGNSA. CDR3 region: CASSPIGGVAEAFF. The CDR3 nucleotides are TGTGCCAGCAGCCCTATCGGAGGGGTCGCTGAAGCTTTCTTT.

The CDR3 DNA is TGTGCCAGCAGTGAAACAGGGTTCACAGATACGCAGTATTTT. It translates to CASSETGFTDTQYF. This sequence joins TRBV6-1 and TRBJ2-3; the D gene is possibly TRBD1 (6 bases). The germline V and J ends were trimmed by 2 bases and 2 bases, with 8 bases remaining between them. Germline V gene data show CDR1 as MNHNS and CDR2 as SASEGT. The CDR3 runs to 14 residues.

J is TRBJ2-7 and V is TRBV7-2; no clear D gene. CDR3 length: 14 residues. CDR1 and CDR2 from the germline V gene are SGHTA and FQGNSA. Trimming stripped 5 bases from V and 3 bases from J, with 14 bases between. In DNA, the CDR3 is TGTGCCAGCAGCGCCGGTATATCTGGCTACGAGCAGTACTTC. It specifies CASSAGISGYEQYF. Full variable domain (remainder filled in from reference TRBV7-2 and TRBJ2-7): GAGVSQSPSNKVTEKGKDVELRCDPISGHTALYWYRQSLGQGLEFLIYFQGNSAPDKSGLPSDRFSAERTGGSVSTLTIQRTQQEDSAVYLCASSAGISGYEQYFGPGTRLTVT.

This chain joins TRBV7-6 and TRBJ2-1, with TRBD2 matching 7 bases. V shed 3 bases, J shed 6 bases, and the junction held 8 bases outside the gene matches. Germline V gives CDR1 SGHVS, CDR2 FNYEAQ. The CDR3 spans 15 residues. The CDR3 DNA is TGTGCCAGCAGCTTCGGGGCGGGAGAGGGCAATGAGCAGTTCTTC. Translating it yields CASSFGAGEGNEQFF.

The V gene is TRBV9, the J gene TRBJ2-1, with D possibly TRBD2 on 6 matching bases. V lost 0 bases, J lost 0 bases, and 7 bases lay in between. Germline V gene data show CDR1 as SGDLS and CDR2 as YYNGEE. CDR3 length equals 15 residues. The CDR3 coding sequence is TGTGCCAGCAGCGTAGGCGGGACCTCCTACAATGAGCAGTTCTTC. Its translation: CASSVGGTSYNEQFF.

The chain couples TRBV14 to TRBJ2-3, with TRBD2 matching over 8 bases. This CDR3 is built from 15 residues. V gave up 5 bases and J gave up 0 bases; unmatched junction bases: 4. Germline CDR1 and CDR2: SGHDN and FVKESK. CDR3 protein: CASSDSGVSTDTQYF. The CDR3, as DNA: TGTGCCAGCAGCGATAGCGGGGTGAGCACAGATACGCAGTATTTT.

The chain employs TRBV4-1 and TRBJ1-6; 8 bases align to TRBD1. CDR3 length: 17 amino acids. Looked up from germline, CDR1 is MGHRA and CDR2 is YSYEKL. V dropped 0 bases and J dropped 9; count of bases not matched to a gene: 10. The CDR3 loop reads CASSQDSLGQAFSPLHF. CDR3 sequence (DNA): TGCGCCAGCAGCCAAGATTCCTTGGGACAGGCCTTTTCACCCCTCCACTTT.

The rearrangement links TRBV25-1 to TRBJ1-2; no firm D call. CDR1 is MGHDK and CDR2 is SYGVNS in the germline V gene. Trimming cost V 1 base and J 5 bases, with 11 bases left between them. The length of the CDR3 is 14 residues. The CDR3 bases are TGTGCCAGCAGTGAATCCCCTCACAGTTATGGCTACACCTTC. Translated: CASSESPHSYGYTF.

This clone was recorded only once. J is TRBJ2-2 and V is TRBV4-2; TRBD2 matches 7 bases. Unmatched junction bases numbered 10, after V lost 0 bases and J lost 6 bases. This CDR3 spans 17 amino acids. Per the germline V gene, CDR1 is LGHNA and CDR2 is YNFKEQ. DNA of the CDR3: TGTGCCAGCAGCCAAGACCCAAGCGGGGAGGGTTCCGGGGAGCTGTTTTTT. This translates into CASSQDPSGEGSGELFF.

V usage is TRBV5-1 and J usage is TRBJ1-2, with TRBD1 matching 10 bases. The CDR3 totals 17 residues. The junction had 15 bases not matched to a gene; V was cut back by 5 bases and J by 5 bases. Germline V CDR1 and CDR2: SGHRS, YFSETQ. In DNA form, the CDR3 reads TGCGCCAGCAGTTCCCGGGACAGGGGCGAAGGAAGGTATGGCTACACCTTC. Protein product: CASSSRDRGEGRYGYTF.